The 3 T cell receptor beta chains in this list originate from one sample, sequenced in a study of cytomegalovirus exposure and HLA in healthy donors. The PCR used 60 Vbeta and 13 Jbeta primers. TCRdb keeps only in-frame clones here, not all; method: immunoSEQ multiplex PCR. The sample includes 100,000 to 150,000 clones, 15% to 20% seen only once; the top ten take approximately 2.6%. Sequenced sample: PBMCs. These receptors were collected from a female donor in good health and CMV-seropositive.

This clone has a handful of counts. The chain combines TRBV9 with TRBJ1-6; 7 bases line up with TRBD1. Germline CDR1 SGDLS, CDR2 YYNGEE. This CDR3 is built from 18 residues. After removal of 4 bases from V and 10 bases from J, the junction contained 20 bases not matched to a gene. The CDR3 reads CASSTRPPVRGAGSPLHF. CDR3 coding DNA: TGTGCCAGCAGCACCCGACCCCCCGTCAGGGGGGCAGGATCACCCCTCCACTTT. The whole variable domain, remainder taken from reference TRBV9 and TRBJ1-6, is DSGVTQTPKHLITATGQRVTLRCSPRSGDLSVYWYQQSLDQGLQFLIQYYNGEERAKGNILERFSAQQFPDLHSELNLSSLELGDSALYFCASSTRPPVRGAGSPLHFGNGTRLTVT.

This chain uses TRBV4-3 with TRBJ1-4; 7 positions match TRBD1. Germline V CDR1 and CDR2: LGHNA, YSLEER. The CDR3 spans 16 residues. V was pared by 1 base and J by 5 bases, with 7 bases of the junction left unmatched. The CDR3 sequence is CASSQVTGTVNEKLFF. Written as DNA, the CDR3 is TGCGCCAGCAGCCAAGTTACCGGGACAGTAAATGAAAAACTGTTTTTT.

This clone was seen a handful of times. This sequence joins TRBV6-5 and TRBJ1-1, with TRBD1 matching 9 bases. The CDR3 length is 15 residues. With V trimmed by 6 bases and J by 0 bases, 5 bases remained unmatched. Germline CDR1 MNHEY, CDR2 SVGAGI. The CDR3 DNA is TGTGCCAGCAGGGGGACAGGGCGGATGAACACTGAAGCTTTCTTT. This sequence encodes CASRGTGRMNTEAFF.